The source of this T cell receptor beta chain is a study of T-cell reconstitution after alpha-beta-depleted transplantation in children. Molecular barcoding with unique molecular identifiers was used for the TCRbeta library. TCRdb called the PCR reads again in MiXCR, with one record for every CDR3 protein. The data show some 640,000 distinct CDR3 sequences, with 16% seen just once and under 1.2% held by the top ten. This clonotype was recorded many times. CDR3 length equals 14 residues. Per the germline V gene, CDR1 is KGHDR and CDR2 is SFDVKD. V dropped 5 bases and J dropped 2 bases, with 8 bases sitting between them.

This chain links TRBV24-1 with TRBJ2-2; D remains ambiguous. Sequencing was performed on PBMCs from the stem cell graft donor, taken from the stem cell graft. The receptor comes from a human donor who donated a stem cell graft to a child with acute myeloid leukemia. CDR3 protein: CATSGQTNTGELFF. CDR3 nucleotides: TGTGCCACCAGTGGGCAGACTAACACCGGGGAGCTGTTTTTT.